Listed here is a single T cell receptor beta chain. Its antigen is still unknown. This sample is drawn from a study of graft-versus-host responses after intestinal transplantation. In the study overall: Anti-thymocyte globulin induction, then tacrolimus and steroids for around 3 years, went to all recipients.

The CDR3 length is 14 residues. V was shortened by 5 bases and J by 0 bases, with 10 bases between the two germline ends. Per the germline V gene, CDR1 is SGHAT and CDR2 is FQNNGV. Generated by immunoSEQ multiplex PCR, the TCRdb table keeps only in-frame clones and is missing some. The data hold approximately 78,000 clones, with over 75% observed a single time. Study-level findings and limits: Ileal or blood samples showed some GvH clones first, and such clones were also found in recipient marrow.

This chain uses TRBV11-2 with TRBJ1-1; D not certain. This sequence was found in a human donor who was the organ donor for an intestinal transplant. The sample consisted of unstimulated CD8+ T cells sorted from spleen or lymph node cells, taken before transplant. In DNA form, the CDR3 reads TGTGCCAGCAGCATAAGTGTAATGAACACTGAAGCTTTCTTT. Protein: CASSISVMNTEAFF.